Below, one T cell receptor beta chain is given with its context. Its antigen is unidentified. At one end, the junction sequence differs from germline, possibly due to a read error. This sample's RNA came from whole unsorted tissue. This non-tumor lung sample came from over 3 cm beyond the tumor edge. Chemotherapy-naive patients with new lung cancer underwent thoracic surgery in China, August–late 2014. This sample is part of a study of tumor and adjacent non-tumor tissue in lung cancer. Across the whole study: Histology: about a dozen adenocarcinoma, a couple of squamous cell carcinoma, 1 small cell lung cancer. On average, productive TCRbeta reads reached some 4.2 million per sample.

General study results and limits: Significantly higher TCR diversity was found in tumor than normal lung.

The germline V gene encodes CDR1 DFQATT and CDR2 SNEGSKA (reference sequence). This CDR3 has 15 amino acids. TCRbeta libraries were built with three rounds of nested PCR, modified from ARM-PCR. Each CDR3 protein is one row after TCRdb ran MiXCR on the multiplex PCR reads. The data contain about 100,000 distinct CDR3 sequences, over 55% of them seen just once; the ten biggest clones take up roughly 20%. The chain combines TRBV20-1 with TRBJ1-4; D is perhaps TRBD1 (5 bases). This receptor was taken from a man aged 25 to 45 with non-small cell lung cancer. The specimen was distant non-tumor lung tissue. DNA of the CDR3: TGTAGTGTTAGACCCCCGGGGGCAACTAATGAAAAACTGTTTTTT. Translated: CSVRPPGATNEKLFF.